One and the same sample provided the 2 T cell receptor beta chains below, sequenced in a study of tumor-infiltrating lymphocytes in primary liver carcinoma. Using a constant-region primer together with ProtoScript II reverse transcriptase, TCR beta cDNA was made from around 500 ng of total RNA. Libraries covering TCR beta were generated through three nested multiplex PCR rounds (using a slightly modified ARM-PCR). Use of TRBV1-TRBV30 forward primers with a C-beta reverse primer characterized the first two PCR rounds, which lasted about 10 cycles each. TCRdb itself ran the multiplex PCR reads through MiXCR, one entry per CDR3 protein. Of 300,000 to 400,000 distinct CDR3 sequences listed, 65% were seen once; the top ten hold under 8.5%. For blood RNA, unsorted whole blood served as the source, and germline DNA was extracted too. The specimen was peripheral blood. The receptor set was obtained from a man in his forties with primary liver carcinoma and hepatitis B virus infection.

This clonotype was picked up one time. The chain links TRBV6-2 or TRBV6-3 to TRBJ1-5, with D unresolved. This CDR3 has 11 residues. V gave up 10 bases and J gave up 9 bases, with 13 bases separating them. Per the germline V gene, CDR1 is MNHEY and CDR2 is SVGEGT. The CDR3 nucleotides read TGTGCCACTAGCGACGGGAGGCCCCAGCATTTT. Residues: CATSDGRPQHF.

The V call is TRBV11-2, the J call TRBJ2-7, with D perhaps matching TRBD1 (6 bases). The V and J ends lost 5 bases and 7 bases respectively, with 15 bases between them. Germline CDR1 reads SGHAT; CDR2 reads FQNNGV. CDR3 length equals 13 residues. CDR3 protein: CASSRDKGSEQYF. CDR3 nucleotide sequence: TGTGCCAGCAGCCGGGACAAGGGGAGTGAGCAGTACTTC.